The clone carrying this T cell receptor beta chain was seen more than once but under ten times. The antigen remains unidentified. This CDR3 contains 13 residues. V was shortened by 7 bases and J by 0 bases, with 7 bases between the two germline ends. Germline values: CDR1 ENHRY, CDR2 SYGVKD. Of the isolated RNA, all was reverse transcribed, and so the sequenced material was expressed TCRB transcripts. It was found that naive, central memory and regulatory T cell samples averaged around 3.7 million reads. The method was immunoSEQ multiplex PCR; TCRdb's version includes in-frame clones alone and lacks a portion of them. The sample lists just over 600,000 clones, around 15% seen once, with roughly 0.098% in the top ten. This specimen belongs to a study of beta chain features in type 1 diabetes. There was one heparinised blood draw per donor, averaging around 0.11 L. Regarding the study as a whole: Insertions at VDJ junctions were less frequent in type 1 diabetes patients. These patients also deleted more nucleotides at the same junctions. Within each of all four CD4+ subsets, Type 1 diabetes patients had TCRB CDR3s that were moderately but significantly shorter.

This chain links TRBV10-3 with TRBJ1-3; D gene unclear. This TCR was sampled from a man younger than 30 in good health. The material sequenced was naive CD4+ T cells from blood. The CDR3 sequence is CAINPSSGNTIYF. The CDR3 DNA reads TGTGCCATCAACCCGAGCTCTGGAAACACCATATATTTT.